This TCR beta chain was observed in a study of cytomegalovirus exposure and HLA in healthy donors. Trimming took 7 bases from V and 4 from J; bases not matched to a gene: 7. The CDR3 length is 15 residues. Germline CDR1 and CDR2: LNHDA and SQIVND (reference sequence). As to this clone: Its antigen is still unknown.

Both 60 Vbeta primers and 13 Jbeta primers went into the PCR. Using immunoSEQ multiplex PCR, the repertoire was profiled, and TCRdb retains in-frame clones only, with some absent. The table includes over 95,000 clones, 77% detected once. Whole-study results and caveats: Cytomegalovirus status, reportedly, was diagnosed with high specificity and sensitivity by the classifier.

Material for sequencing was PBMCs. The V and J genes are TRBV19 and TRBJ2-2; the match to TRBD1 covers 9 bases. The sequence derives from a man between 35 and 55 years old in good health and CMV-seropositive. The chain's CDR3 is CASKQGAVGTGELFF. The CDR3 DNA is TGTGCCAGTAAACAGGGGGCAGTTGGCACCGGGGAGCTGTTTTTT.